This T cell receptor beta chain was captured by sequencing in a study of cytomegalovirus exposure and HLA in healthy donors. Primers for the PCR totalled 60 Vbeta and 13 Jbeta. TCRdb keeps only in-frame clones here, not all; method: immunoSEQ multiplex PCR. The sample shows approximately 87,000 clones, 81% of them seen only once. Sequencing used PBMCs. This TCR came from a woman aged 70-85 years in good health and CMV-seropositive.

In DNA form, the CDR3 reads TGTGCCAGCAGTCCCAGGGAAGCAGGGGGTGGCTACACCTTC. Translation: CASSPREAGGGYTF. The V gene is TRBV2, the J gene TRBJ1-2, with TRBD1 identical over 7 bases. This CDR3 has 14 residues. The J segment lost 7 bases and the V segment lost 5 bases, leaving 10 bases of the junction unmatched. Germline V lookup: CDR1 SNHLY, CDR2 FYNNEI.